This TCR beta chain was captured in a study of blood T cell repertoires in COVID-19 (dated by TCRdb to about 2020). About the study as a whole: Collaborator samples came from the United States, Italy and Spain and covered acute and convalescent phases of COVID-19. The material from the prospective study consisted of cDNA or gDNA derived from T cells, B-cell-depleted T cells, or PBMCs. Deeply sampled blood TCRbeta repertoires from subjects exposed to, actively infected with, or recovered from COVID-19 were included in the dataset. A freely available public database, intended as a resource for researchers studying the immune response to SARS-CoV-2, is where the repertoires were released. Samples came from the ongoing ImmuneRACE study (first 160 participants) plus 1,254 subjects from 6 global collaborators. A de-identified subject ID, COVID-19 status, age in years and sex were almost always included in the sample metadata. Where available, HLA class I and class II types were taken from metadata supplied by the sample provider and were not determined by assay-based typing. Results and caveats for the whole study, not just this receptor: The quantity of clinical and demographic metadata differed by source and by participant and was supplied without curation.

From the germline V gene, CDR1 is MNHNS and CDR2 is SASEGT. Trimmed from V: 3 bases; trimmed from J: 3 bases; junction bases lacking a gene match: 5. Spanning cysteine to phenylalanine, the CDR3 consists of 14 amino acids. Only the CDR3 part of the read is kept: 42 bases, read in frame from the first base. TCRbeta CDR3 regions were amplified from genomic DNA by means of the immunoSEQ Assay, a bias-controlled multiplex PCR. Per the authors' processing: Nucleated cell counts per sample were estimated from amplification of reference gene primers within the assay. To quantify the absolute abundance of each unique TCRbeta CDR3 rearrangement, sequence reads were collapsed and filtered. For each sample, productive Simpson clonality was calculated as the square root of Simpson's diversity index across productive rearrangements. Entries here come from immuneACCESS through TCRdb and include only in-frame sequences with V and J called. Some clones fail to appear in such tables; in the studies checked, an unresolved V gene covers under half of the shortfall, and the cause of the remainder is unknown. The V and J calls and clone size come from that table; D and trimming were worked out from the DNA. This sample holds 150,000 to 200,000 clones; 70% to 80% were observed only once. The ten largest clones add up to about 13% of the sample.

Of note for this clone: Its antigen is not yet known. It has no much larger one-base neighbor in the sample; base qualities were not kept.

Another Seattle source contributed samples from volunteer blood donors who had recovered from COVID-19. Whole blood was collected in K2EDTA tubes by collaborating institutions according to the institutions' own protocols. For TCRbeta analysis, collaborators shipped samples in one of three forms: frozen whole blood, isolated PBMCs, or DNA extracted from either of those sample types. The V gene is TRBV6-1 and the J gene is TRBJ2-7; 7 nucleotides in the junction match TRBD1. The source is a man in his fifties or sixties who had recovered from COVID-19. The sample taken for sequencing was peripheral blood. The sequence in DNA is TGTGCCAGCAGTGATCCGGGACAGAGCTACGAGCAGTACTTC. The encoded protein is CASSDPGQSYEQYF.